This TCR beta chain derives from a study of cytomegalovirus exposure and HLA in healthy donors. Primers included in the PCR were 60 Vbeta and 13 Jbeta primers. Sequencing used immunoSEQ multiplex PCR; TCRdb keeps in-frame clones, though not all of them. This sample's clone table lists some 70,000 clones. Per the germline V gene, CDR1 is SGHDN and CDR2 is FVKESK. The length of the CDR3 is 15 residues. J gave up 0 bases and V 2 bases, and 2 bases lay outside the gene matches. The chain links TRBV14 to TRBJ1-1; 8 nucleotides align to TRBD1. The origin of this receptor is a man aged 40-49 years in good health and CMV-seronegative. Sequenced: PBMCs. CDR3 in DNA: TGTGCCAGCAGCCAACAGGGGGCCCTGAACACTGAAGCTTTCTTT. This sequence encodes CASSQQGALNTEAFF. Full variable domain (missing parts from reference TRBV14 and TRBJ1-1): EAGVTQFPSHSVIEKGQTVTLRCDPISGHDNLYWYRRVMGKEIKFLLHFVKESKQDESGMPNNRFLAERTGGTYSTLKVQPAELEDSGVYFCASSQQGALNTEAFFGQGTRLTVV.